These 25 T cell receptor beta chains originate from one sample sequenced in a study of blood T cell repertoires in COVID-19. Repertoires were generated with immunoSEQ multiplex PCR, while TCRdb's copy carries only in-frame clones and drops some. The profile shows 93,000 or so clones, around nine tenths of them singletons. The material sequenced was peripheral blood. These receptor sequences come from a woman over 75 in a cohort sampled during active COVID-19.

The chain employs TRBV7-9 and TRBJ2-5, with D tentatively TRBD1 (6 bases). V was trimmed by 4 bases and J by 9 bases, leaving 9 bases between them. This CDR3 contains 11 residues. Germline-derived CDR1 and CDR2 are SEHNR and FQNEAQ (reference sequence). The CDR3 coding sequence is TGTGCCAGCAGCTCTCCAGGGGCCCAGTACTTC. Translation gives CASSSPGAQYF.

In this sample, this clone turned up a few times. The genes are TRBV6-6 and TRBJ2-3, with D possibly TRBD1 on 5 matching bases. Germline V gene sequence: CDR1 MNHNY, CDR2 SVGAGI (reference sequence). V gave up 5 bases and J gave up 6 bases, with 15 bases separating them. CDR3 length: 14 residues. Written as DNA, the CDR3 is TGTGCCAGCAGTAGGGGTAGCTTTGTTGATACGCAGTATTTT. Translation: CASSRGSFVDTQYF.

The genes are TRBV6-5 and TRBJ2-3; 13 nucleotides align to TRBD2. The CDR3 has 15 amino acids. The germline V gene encodes CDR1 MNHEY and CDR2 SVGAGI. V trimming: 7 bases; J trimming: 4 bases; junction bases outside the gene matches: 5. This CDR3 is CASTRLAGGADTQYF. In nucleotides, the CDR3 is TGTGCCAGCACTCGACTAGCGGGAGGAGCAGATACGCAGTATTTT.

The chain combines TRBV5-4 with TRBJ2-2; 7 positions agree with TRBD1. Losses at the gene ends were 5 bases for V and 6 bases for J; bases not matched to a gene: 16. Germline V gene sequence: CDR1 SGHNT, CDR2 YYREEE (reference sequence). The CDR3 is 17 amino acids. The DNA for the CDR3 is TGTGCCAGCAGAGACCCGAGGACAGGTGGCGACCCCGGGGAGCTGTTTTTT. Its protein is CASRDPRTGGDPGELFF.

The gene calls are TRBV3-1 (or the pseudogene TRBV3-2) and TRBJ2-1, with D possibly matching TRBD2 (7 bases). Deletions cut 3 bases from V and 12 bases from J, with 12 bases between. Germline CDR1 reads LGHDT; CDR2 reads YNNKEL (reference sequence). The CDR3 runs 12 residues. The CDR3 sequence: CASSQFGGRQFF. The CDR3, as DNA: TGTGCCAGCAGCCAGTTCGGGGGGCGGCAGTTCTTC.

The chain couples TRBV15 to TRBJ2-7; tentatively, D is TRBD1 (6 bases). CDR3 length: 14 residues. The germline gives CDR1 LNHNV, CDR2 YYDKDF (reference sequence). Between the trimmed V and J ends, which lost 5 bases and 4 bases, there was a span of 15 bases. The CDR3 bases are TGTGCCACCAGCTCTCCTTCAGGGGTGTACGAGCAGTACTTC. This encodes CATSSPSGVYEQYF.

CDR3 coding DNA: TGTGCCTGGAAATCATTGGAGGGGCAGTTCGGCGAGCAGTACTTC. It is translated as CAWKSLEGQFGEQYF. J is TRBJ2-7 and V is TRBV30; tentatively, D is TRBD2 (6 bases). Germline CDR1 GTSNPN, CDR2 SVGIG (reference sequence). This CDR3 comprises 15 residues. Trimming took off 4 bases at V and 6 bases at J, with 22 bases between the two ends. The full variable domain, completed using reference TRBV30 and TRBJ2-7, is SQTIHQWPATLVQPVGSPLSLECTVEGTSNPNLYWYRQAAGRGLQLLFYSVGIGQISSEVPQNLSASRPQDRQFILSSKKLLLSDSGFYLCAWKSLEGQFGEQYFGPGTRLTVT.

This chain joins TRBV28 and TRBJ1-1; D possibly corresponds to TRBD1 (6 bases). This CDR3 spans 13 amino acids. V lost 11 bases to trimming and J lost 5 bases, with 18 bases between them. Germline V lookup: CDR1 MDHEN, CDR2 SYDVKM. The CDR3, as DNA: TGTGCCGCCCACGACAGCCAGGGGACTGAAGCTTTCTTT. This sequence encodes CAAHDSQGTEAFF.

CDR3 amino acids: CASSRGGVGVDTQYF. Here the CDR3 DNA reads TGTGCCAGCAGCAGAGGGGGGGTTGGGGTAGATACGCAGTATTTT. J is TRBJ2-3 and V is TRBV6-5; possibly TRBD2 for D (7 bases). Trimming took off 6 bases at V and 5 bases at J, with 18 bases between the two ends. The CDR3 is 15 amino acids. Per germline, CDR1 MNHEY and CDR2 SVGAGI.

V usage is TRBV7-8 and J usage is TRBJ1-2, with D perhaps TRBD1 (6 bases). The CDR3 loop spans 14 amino acids. Per the germline V gene, CDR1 is SGHVS and CDR2 is FQNEAQ. V gave up 5 bases and J gave up 5 bases, with 15 bases separating them. The CDR3 here is CASSPSRTVYGYTF. The CDR3 region has the DNA TGTGCCAGCAGCCCCTCCCGGACAGTTTATGGCTACACCTTC.

The rearrangement links TRBV9 to TRBJ1-2, with 7 nucleotides matching TRBD1. After removal of 0 bases from V and 8 bases from J, the junction contained 7 bases not matched to a gene. The germline V gene has CDR1 SGDLS and CDR2 YYNGEE. The CDR3 has 14 amino acids. The CDR3 DNA is TGTGCCAGCAGCGTAGGGGGACAGTATGGCGGCTACACCTTC. Residues: CASSVGGQYGGYTF.

V is TRBV5-4 and J is TRBJ1-4; D not certain. Germline-derived CDR1 and CDR2 are SGHNT and YYREEE (reference sequence). The CDR3 totals 17 residues. V lost 9 bases and J lost 7, with 28 bases in between. The CDR3 DNA reads as TGTGCCACTGAGCGTCGAACGACGGCCGGTGATGGTGAAAAACTGTTTTTT. As protein: CATERRTTAGDGEKLFF.

The chain carries TRBV7-2 and TRBJ2-6, with a weak D call TRBD1 (6 bases). Trimming removed 2 bases at V and 4 bases at J, with 15 bases between. Germline V gene data show CDR1 as SGHTA and CDR2 as FQGNSA. The CDR3 extends over 17 amino acids. The CDR3 loop reads CASSLQGIGLGANVLTF. The CDR3 DNA is TGTGCCAGCAGCTTACAGGGGATAGGTCTGGGGGCCAACGTCCTGACTTTC.

The chain has TRBV5-1 and TRBJ1-2; D perhaps matches TRBD1 (6 bases). V lost 7 bases to trimming and J lost 8 bases, with 18 bases between them. The V gene's germline CDR1 is SGHRS and CDR2 YFSETQ. The CDR3 runs 13 residues. The CDR3 nucleotides are TGCGCCAGCTTCCTGCGAGGGGGTGAAGGCTACACCTTC. It specifies CASFLRGGEGYTF.

J is TRBJ2-1 and V is TRBV4-1; 13 nucleotides line up with TRBD2. V lost 3 bases to trimming and J lost 9 bases; unmatched junction nucleotides: 11. Germline-derived CDR1 and CDR2 are MGHRA and YSYEKL. This CDR3 has 17 residues. The CDR3 loop reads CASSQGTSGTLSAEQFF. The CDR3 bases are TGCGCCAGCAGCCAGGGGACTAGCGGGACCCTATCCGCTGAGCAGTTCTTC.

This clone was counted a single time. The chain links TRBV21-1 to TRBJ2-1; TRBD2 was called by the table and not checked on the DNA. TRBV21-1 is termed a pseudogene. CDR3 length: 18 amino acids. The CDR3 reads CASSKVGSASGVNNEQFF. The CDR3, as DNA: TGTGCCAGCAGCAAAGTAGGGTCGGCTAGCGGGGTGAACAATGAGCAGTTCTTC.

As DNA, the CDR3 is TGCGCCAGCAGCTTGGGGGGCGGGGGCTCCTACGAGCAGTACTTC. Protein sequence: CASSLGGGGSYEQYF. The chain couples TRBV5-1 to TRBJ2-7, with TRBD2 identical over 7 bases. The germline gives CDR1 SGHRS, CDR2 YFSETQ. With 0 bases clipped from V and 0 bases from J, the junction kept 3 bases outside the gene matches. This CDR3 has 15 residues. Together with reference TRBV5-1 and TRBJ2-7, the CDR3 gives the full variable domain: KAGVTQTPRYLIKTRGQQVTLSCSPISGHRSVSWYQQTPGQGLQFLFEYFSETQRNKGNFPGRFSGRQFSNSRSEMNVSTLELGDSALYLCASSLGGGGSYEQYFGPGTRLTVT.

This chain's CDR3 is CASSVAGGENEQFF. CDR3 DNA sequence: TGTGCCAGCAGCGTAGCGGGGGGGGAAAATGAGCAGTTCTTC. The chain couples TRBV5-6 to TRBJ2-1, with 11 nucleotides matching TRBD2. With V trimmed by 4 bases and J by 7 bases, 4 bases remained unmatched. The CDR3 runs 14 residues. In germline, CDR1 is SGHDT, CDR2 YYEEEE.

V usage is TRBV5-1 and J usage is TRBJ1-2, with D maybe TRBD1 (6 bases). The CDR3 sequence is 14 residues long. Looked up from germline, CDR1 is SGHRS and CDR2 is YFSETQ. Trimming took 4 bases from V and 0 from J, leaving 10 bases between them. The CDR3 DNA sequence: TGCGCCAGCAGCGCGGACAGTTCTAACTATGGCTACACCTTC. Encoded protein: CASSADSSNYGYTF.

The chain joins TRBV7-9 to TRBJ2-7, with D tentatively TRBD1 (5 bases). Germline CDR1 SEHNR, CDR2 FQNEAQ (reference sequence). V shed 5 bases and J shed 2 bases, with 13 bases lying between them. There are 14 residues in the CDR3. CDR3 DNA: TGTGCCAGCAGCCACGACAGCCTTCCCTACGAGCAGTACTTC. This codes for CASSHDSLPYEQYF.

J is TRBJ1-1 and V is TRBV3-1 (or the pseudogene TRBV3-2), with 7 bases that match TRBD1. V shed 3 bases, J shed 0 bases, and the junction held 4 bases outside the gene matches. The CDR3 length is 15 residues. CDR1 LGHDT and CDR2 YNNKEL come from the germline V gene (reference sequence). Here the CDR3 DNA reads TGTGCCAGCAGCCACGCGACAGGGTTGAACACTGAAGCTTTCTTT. Protein sequence: CASSHATGLNTEAFF.

The table lists this clone with a count of one. The chain links TRBV7-2 to TRBJ1-5; D gene uncertain. V was trimmed by 0 bases and J by 3 bases, leaving 6 bases between them. This CDR3 contains 14 residues. Per germline, CDR1 SGHTA and CDR2 FQGNSA. The DNA of the CDR3 is TGTGCCAGCAGCTTAGCCAACACCAATCAGCCCCAGCATTTT. This gives the protein CASSLANTNQPQHF.

The chain couples TRBV11-3 to TRBJ2-7, with D perhaps matching TRBD1 (6 bases). The CDR3 loop spans 14 amino acids. The V gene's germline CDR1 is SGHNT and CDR2 YENEEA. V was clipped by 4 bases and J by 6 bases, with 16 bases between them. The CDR3 coding sequence is TGTGCCAGCAGCTACGGAGGCAGGGGTCGCGAGCAGTACTTC. It translates to CASSYGGRGREQYF. Full variable domain (missing parts from reference TRBV11-3 and TRBJ2-7): EAGVVQSPRYKIIEKKQPVAFWCNPISGHNTLYWYLQNLGQGPELLIRYENEEAVDDSQLPKDRFSAERLKGVDSTLKIQPAELGDSAVYLCASSYGGRGREQYFGPGTRLTVT.

The rearrangement joins TRBV28 to TRBJ1-6; 8 bases are a match to TRBD1. V shed 6 bases, J shed 4 bases, and the junction held 8 bases outside the gene matches. This CDR3 comprises 16 residues. CDR1 is MDHEN and CDR2 is SYDVKM in the germline V gene. In nucleotides, the CDR3 is TGTGCCAGCAGCAACGACAGGGGAAGATATAATTCACCCCTCCACTTT. Its protein product is CASSNDRGRYNSPLHF.

The V call is TRBV7-8, the J call TRBJ1-5, with 7 bases that match TRBD1. CDR1 and CDR2 from the germline V gene are SGHVS and FQNEAQ. This CDR3 has 18 residues. Losses at the gene ends were 1 base for V and 0 bases for J; bases not matched to a gene: 9. The CDR3 loop reads CASSLDRWDSTSNQPQHF. Written as DNA, the CDR3 is TGTGCCAGCAGCTTAGATCGTTGGGACAGCACTAGCAATCAGCCCCAGCATTTT.